These 11 T cell receptor beta chains share one sample of origin, sequenced in a study of identical twins. TCRdb reanalysed the 5' RACE reads using MiXCR and keeps one entry per CDR3 protein. The data hold 1.5 million to 2 million distinct CDR3 sequences, with more than 30% observed a single time. The sample comprised cord blood. These receptors were obtained from a newborn girl in good health.

This sequence joins TRBV20-1 and TRBJ2-7; 10 bases are a match to TRBD2. The junction had 4 bases not matched to a gene; V was cut back by 5 bases and J by 3 bases. The CDR3 is 13 residues long. Germline CDR1 is DFQATT and CDR2 is SNEGSKA (reference sequence). The CDR3 protein is CSAPLAGLYEQYF. The CDR3 DNA sequence: TGCAGTGCTCCACTAGCGGGACTCTACGAGCAGTACTTC.

This clonotype appeared a few times. V is TRBV5-1 and J is TRBJ2-3; D possibly uses TRBD1 or TRBD2 (5 bases each). Trimming shortened V by 4 bases and J by 4 bases, and 22 bases separated the two germline ends. The CDR3 has 17 amino acids. Per the germline V gene, CDR1 is SGHRS and CDR2 is YFSETQ. The CDR3 nucleotides read TGCGCCAGCAGCCCACCCGATGGGGGAACATCCCCAGATACGCAGTATTTT. Its protein is CASSPPDGGTSPDTQYF.

This chain joins TRBV19 and TRBJ1-4; D remains ambiguous. The germline V gene encodes CDR1 LNHDA and CDR2 SQIVND (reference sequence). The CDR3 sequence is 15 residues long. Trimming cost V 4 bases and J 0 bases, with 9 bases left between them. The CDR3 DNA follows: TGTGCCAGTAGTACCCTGCAGGCAACTAATGAAAAACTGTTTTTT. This gives the protein CASSTLQATNEKLFF. The variable domain in full, with the rest retrieved from reference TRBV19 and TRBJ1-4, is DGGITQSPKYLFRKEGQNVTLSCEQNLNHDAMYWYRQDPGQGLRLIYYSQIVNDFQKGDIAEGYSVSREKKESFPLTVTSAQKNPTAFYLCASSTLQATNEKLFFGSGTQLSVL.

This clonotype occurred a few times. The rearrangement links TRBV6-2 or TRBV6-3 to TRBJ2-3, with D tentatively TRBD2 (5 bases). The germline CDR1 and CDR2 sequences are MNHEY and SVGEGT. Trimming removed 8 bases from V and 5 bases from J, with 14 bases in between. The CDR3 covers 13 residues. The CDR3 DNA sequence: TGTGCCAGCCGGACTTCGGCGGGAGATACGCAGTATTTT. Residues: CASRTSAGDTQYF.

This clonotype has a handful of counts. This chain's CDR3 is CASSPPPIAGGGNEQFF. CDR3 coding DNA: TGTGCCAGCAGCCCCCCCCCTATAGCGGGGGGCGGCAATGAGCAGTTCTTC. This sequence joins TRBV14 and TRBJ2-1; 10 bases are a match to TRBD2. V gave up 4 bases and J gave up 6 bases; unmatched junction bases: 12. The CDR3 totals 17 residues. Germline CDR1 is SGHDN and CDR2 is FVKESK.

The chain links TRBV28 to TRBJ1-2, with a tentative D call TRBD1 (6 bases). Germline CDR1 reads MDHEN; CDR2 reads SYDVKM. Trimming pared 5 bases from V and 8 bases from J, leaving 12 bases between. The CDR3 runs to 12 residues. CDR3: CASSRLGGGYTF. The CDR3 DNA sequence: TGTGCCAGCAGTAGGCTGGGGGGCGGCTACACCTTC.

J is TRBJ1-2 and V is TRBV27; D not certain. Between the trimmed V and J ends, which lost 0 bases and 4 bases, there was a span of 9 bases. Per the germline V gene, CDR1 is MNHEY and CDR2 is SMNVEV (reference sequence). This CDR3 is built from 14 residues. CDR3 sequence: CASSLSASGYGYTF. Here the CDR3 DNA reads TGTGCCAGCAGTTTATCGGCCTCCGGCTATGGCTACACCTTC.

The CDR3 bases are TGTGCCATCAGTGAGTCTCGTTCGTCTAGCACAGATACGCAGTATTTT. Its protein product is CAISESRSSSTDTQYF. The gene calls are TRBV10-3 and TRBJ2-3; D is undetermined. Trimming stripped 0 bases from V and 0 bases from J, with 10 bases between. This CDR3 is 16 amino acids long. Germline CDR1 reads ENHRY; CDR2 reads SYGVKD.

The CDR3 loop is CASSASGTSSYNEQFF. The CDR3 nucleotides are TGTGCCAGCAGTGCCTCCGGGACCAGCTCCTACAATGAGCAGTTCTTC. The chain employs TRBV25-1 and TRBJ2-1; D is perhaps TRBD1 or TRBD2 (5 bases each). The germline V gene encodes CDR1 MGHDK and CDR2 SYGVNS. The CDR3 totals 16 residues. V gave up 4 bases and J gave up 0 bases, with 13 bases separating them. The full variable domain, rest sourced from reference TRBV25-1 and TRBJ2-1, is EADIYQTPRYLVIGTGKKITLECSQTMGHDKMYWYQQDPGMELHLIHYSYGVNSTEKGDLSSESTVSRIRTEHFPLTLESARPSHTSQYLCASSASGTSSYNEQFFGPGTRLTVL.

Details on this clonotype: A much larger clone differs from this one at a single base, so this may be a read error. CDR3 protein: CSVVGTSGSATHYF. CDR3 in DNA: TGCAGCGTCGTCGGGACTAGCGGGAGTGCGACCCACTACTTC. The chain combines TRBV29-1 with TRBJ2-5; 14 bases are shared with TRBD2. CDR3 length equals 14 residues. In germline, CDR1 is SQVTM, CDR2 ANQGSEA.

The chain has TRBV21-1 and TRBJ2-7. TRBV21-1 has pseudogene status. The CDR3 has 12 residues. CDR3 region: CASSNGYYEQYF. The DNA for the CDR3 is TGTGCCAGCAGCAATGGCTACTACGAGCAGTACTTC.